Listed here are 16 T cell receptor beta chains from one sample, sequenced in a study of CD8 T cells in ankylosing spondylitis. These receptors are not linked to any known antigen. General study findings and limits: Blood of patients with ankylosing spondylitis appeared to be characterized by a TCR beta motif of 8 or 9 highly homologous variants.

TCRdb re-analysed the 5' RACE reads in MiXCR, keeping a single row per CDR3 protein. Altogether 700,000 to 1,000,000 distinct CDR3 sequences are present, 12% being singletons, with the ten largest covering 0.45% to 0.6%. Input material: blood, either unsorted or a sorted T cell fraction (not recorded which). These receptors came from a male donor with ankylosing spondylitis.

This clonotype was picked up many times. The chain combines TRBV20-1 with TRBJ2-7; D is ambiguous. The CDR3 consists of 14 residues. Germline CDR1 reads DFQATT; CDR2 reads SNEGSKA (reference sequence). Deletions cut 3 bases from V and 2 bases from J, with 14 bases between. The CDR3 DNA is TGCAGTGCTAGCATTGGGCGCCCTCCCTACGAGCAGTACTTC. Translating gives CSASIGRPPYEQYF.

The sample holds a few counts of this clonotype. This rearrangement joins TRBV6-1 to TRBJ1-4; 11 bases fit TRBD1. In germline, CDR1 is MNHNS, CDR2 SASEGT. V was pared by 4 bases and J by 7 bases, with 2 bases of the junction left unmatched. This CDR3 is 14 amino acids long. The CDR3 DNA reads as TGTGCCAGCAGTGGGGACAGGGGGGGTGAAAAACTGTTTTTT. Its translation: CASSGDRGGEKLFF.

At least ten counts were recorded for this clonotype. The J gene is TRBJ2-1, the V gene TRBV7-2; the D gene is possibly TRBD2 (6 bases). CDR1 is SGHTA and CDR2 is FQGNSA in the germline V gene. V was shortened by 5 bases and J by 0 bases, with 17 bases between the two germline ends. This CDR3 contains 17 residues. DNA for the CDR3: TGTGCCAGCAGCCAAAGGGGCGGGACCAGCTCCTACAATGAGCAGTTCTTC. This translates into CASSQRGGTSSYNEQFF.

This clonotype was seen at least ten times. The genes are TRBV12-3 or TRBV12-4 and TRBJ2-1; tentatively, D is TRBD2 (5 bases). Trimming took off 3 bases at V and 12 bases at J, with 15 bases between the two ends. The CDR3 consists of 13 residues. The CDR3 loop reads CASSLEAFGGQFF. In DNA form, the CDR3 reads TGTGCCAGCAGTTTGGAAGCGTTCGGAGGGCAGTTCTTC.

As concerns this clonotype: One junction end disagrees with the germline gene, perhaps due to a read error. The J gene is TRBJ2-3, the V gene TRBV29-1; D is ambiguous. The CDR3 is 12 residues long. Germline V gene sequence: CDR1 SQVTM, CDR2 ANQGSEA. In DNA form, the CDR3 reads TGCAGCGTTGAGCGTGGCACAGATACGCGGTATTTT. This codes for CSVERGTDTRYF.

The V and J genes are TRBV5-1 and TRBJ2-1, with D possibly TRBD1 on 6 matching bases. Germline lookup yields CDR1 SGHRS and CDR2 YFSETQ. The CDR3 is made up of 14 amino acids. The V gene lost 4 bases and the J gene lost 4 bases, with 12 bases spanning the gap. The CDR3 sequence: CASSRGTDYNEQFF. In DNA form, the CDR3 reads TGCGCCAGCAGCAGGGGGACGGATTACAATGAGCAGTTCTTC. Together with reference TRBV5-1 and TRBJ2-1, the CDR3 gives the full variable domain: KAGVTQTPRYLIKTRGQQVTLSCSPISGHRSVSWYQQTPGQGLQFLFEYFSETQRNKGNFPGRFSGRQFSNSRSEMNVSTLELGDSALYLCASSRGTDYNEQFFGPGTRLTVL.

This clonotype was picked up a small number of times. The gene calls are TRBV4-3 and TRBJ1-3; maybe TRBD1 (5 bases). Germline CDR1 and CDR2: LGHNA and YSLEER. The CDR3 is made up of 16 amino acids. Trimming pared 4 bases from V and 3 bases from J, leaving 16 bases between. CDR3 nucleotides: TGCGCCAGCAGCCTCCAGGGATCGGGGTTTGGAAACACCATATATTTT. It translates to CASSLQGSGFGNTIYF.

This clonotype was counted a few times. CDR3 sequence (DNA): TGTGCCAGCAGTTTATGGGACAGAAACAATGAGCAGTTCTTC. Encoded protein: CASSLWDRNNEQFF. The chain has TRBV28 and TRBJ2-1, with D possibly being TRBD1 (6 bases). The CDR3 runs 14 residues. The germline gives CDR1 MDHEN, CDR2 SYDVKM. The V end lost 0 bases, the J end lost 5 bases, and 8 bases lay between the germline ends.

This clonotype was detected a few times. The chain has TRBV30 and TRBJ1-2; 7 bases are a match to TRBD1. V shed 0 bases, J shed 4 bases, and the junction held 8 bases outside the gene matches. The CDR3 spans 15 residues. CDR1 and CDR2 from the germline V gene are GTSNPN and SVGIG (reference sequence). As DNA, the CDR3 is TGTGCCTGGAGTGTCCGGGACAGTGCTCTCTATGGCTACACCTTC. Amino acids: CAWSVRDSALYGYTF.

This clonotype was counted a few times. This chain uses TRBV6-1 with TRBJ1-3, with unresolved D. Between the trimmed V and J ends, which lost 3 bases and 4 bases, there was a span of 10 bases. CDR3 length equals 14 residues. Germline V gene lookup returns CDR1 MNHNS and CDR2 SASEGT. The CDR3 spells CASSDPGWGNTIYF. The DNA of the CDR3 is TGTGCCAGCAGTGATCCGGGTTGGGGAAACACCATATATTTT.

This clonotype occurred many times. The CDR3 is CASSLGGGNTIYF. The CDR3 DNA follows: TGTGCCAGCAGCTTAGGAGGTGGAAACACCATATATTTT. This chain joins TRBV7-6 and TRBJ1-3; D uncertain. This CDR3 comprises 13 residues. The germline CDR1 and CDR2 sequences are SGHVS and FNYEAQ. V lost 1 base and J lost 3, with 4 bases in between.

A few counts support this clonotype. The chain joins TRBV5-1 to TRBJ2-7, with D tentatively TRBD2 (6 bases). V lost 7 bases, J lost 0 bases, and 14 bases lay in between. Germline V CDR1 and CDR2: SGHRS, YFSETQ. The CDR3 is 14 amino acids. The CDR3 spells CASARGTDSYEQYF. For the CDR3, the DNA is TGCGCCAGCGCTCGTGGGACTGACTCCTACGAGCAGTACTTC.

This clonotype was seen a few times. The chain has TRBV20-1 and TRBJ1-1; D remains unclear. V dropped 0 bases and J dropped 1 base, with 9 bases sitting between them. This CDR3 contains 14 residues. Germline V gene lookup returns CDR1 DFQATT and CDR2 SNEGSKA (reference sequence). CDR3 sequence reads: CSAREGNRNTEAFF. The CDR3, as DNA: TGCAGTGCTAGAGAGGGAAATAGGAACACTGAAGCTTTCTTT.

The rearrangement links TRBV20-1 to TRBJ2-1, with 9 bases matching TRBD1. The CDR3 has 14 amino acids. V dropped 6 bases and J dropped 5; count of bases not matched to a gene: 8. Germline-derived CDR1 and CDR2 are DFQATT and SNEGSKA (reference sequence). This CDR3 is CSAPGGTGNNEQFF. The CDR3 DNA reads as TGCAGTGCCCCTGGGGGGACAGGGAACAATGAGCAGTTCTTC.

In this sample, this clonotype turned up many times. V gene TRBV5-1 combines with J gene TRBJ2-3; D not resolved. V lost 3 bases and J 0 bases, leaving 8 bases between the germline ends. Germline-derived CDR1 and CDR2 are SGHRS and YFSETQ. The CDR3 is 14 amino acids. CDR3 in amino acids: CASSSSSSTDTQYF. CDR3 in DNA: TGCGCCAGCAGCTCGAGTTCTAGCACAGATACGCAGTATTTT.

The chain uses TRBV20-1 and TRBJ2-5; weak D call: TRBD2 (7 bases). Between the trimmed V and J ends, which lost 6 bases and 5 bases, there was a span of 25 bases. Germline V gene data show CDR1 as DFQATT and CDR2 as SNEGSKA (reference sequence). The CDR3 has 16 residues. DNA for the CDR3: TGCAGTGCCAGCAGTCAGGGGCGGGAGATCAGGGAGACCCAGTACTTC. This encodes CSASSQGREIRETQYF.